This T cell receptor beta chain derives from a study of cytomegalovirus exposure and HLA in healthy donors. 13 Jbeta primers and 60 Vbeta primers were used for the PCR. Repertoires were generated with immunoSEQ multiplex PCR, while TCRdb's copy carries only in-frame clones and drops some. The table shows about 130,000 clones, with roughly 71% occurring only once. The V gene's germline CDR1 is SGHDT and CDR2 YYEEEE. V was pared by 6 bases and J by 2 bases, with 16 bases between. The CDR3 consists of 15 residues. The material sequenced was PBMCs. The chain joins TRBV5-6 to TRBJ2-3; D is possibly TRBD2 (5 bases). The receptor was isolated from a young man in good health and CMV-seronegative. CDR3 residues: CASTKLLSDTDTQYF. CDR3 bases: TGTGCCAGCACCAAACTCCTTAGCGACACAGATACGCAGTATTTT.